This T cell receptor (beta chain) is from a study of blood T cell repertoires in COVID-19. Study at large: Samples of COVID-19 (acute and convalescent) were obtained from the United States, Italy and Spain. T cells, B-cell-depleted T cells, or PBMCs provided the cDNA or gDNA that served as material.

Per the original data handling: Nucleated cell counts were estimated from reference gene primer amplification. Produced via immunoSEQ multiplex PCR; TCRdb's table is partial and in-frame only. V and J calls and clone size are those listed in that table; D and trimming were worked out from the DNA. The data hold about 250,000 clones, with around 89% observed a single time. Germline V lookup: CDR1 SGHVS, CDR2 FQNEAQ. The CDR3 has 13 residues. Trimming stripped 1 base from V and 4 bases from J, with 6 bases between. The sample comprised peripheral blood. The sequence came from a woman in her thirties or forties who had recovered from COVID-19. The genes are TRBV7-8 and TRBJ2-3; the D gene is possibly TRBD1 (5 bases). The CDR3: CASSLGRADTQYF. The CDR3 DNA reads TGTGCCAGCAGCTTAGGCAGGGCAGATACGCAGTATTTT.